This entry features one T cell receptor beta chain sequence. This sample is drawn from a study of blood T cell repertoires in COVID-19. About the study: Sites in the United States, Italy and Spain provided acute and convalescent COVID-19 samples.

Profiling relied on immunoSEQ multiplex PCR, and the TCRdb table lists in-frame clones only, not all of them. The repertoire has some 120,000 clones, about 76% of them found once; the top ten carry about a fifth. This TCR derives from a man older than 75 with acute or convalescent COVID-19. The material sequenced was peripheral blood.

In DNA, the CDR3 is TGTGCCAGCAGCGTAGGGCTAAGCGGGGGGGGACAAGAGACCCAGTACTTC. Its protein product is CASSVGLSGGGQETQYF. The chain combines TRBV4-2 with TRBJ2-5; 10 nucleotides align to TRBD2. The CDR3 has 17 residues. Germline assignment: CDR1 LGHNA and CDR2 YNFKEQ. The junction had 11 bases not matched to a gene; V was cut back by 5 bases and J by 2 bases.